These 21 T cell receptor beta chains were sequenced from one sample in a study of PD-L1 blockade in urothelial cancer. Profiling relied on immunoSEQ multiplex PCR, and the TCRdb table lists in-frame clones only, not all of them. The sample lists around 30,000 clones; approximately 81% were seen once. Time point defined: peripheral blood 6 weeks after treatment start. The material was PBMCs, obtained around atezolizumab (anti-PD-L1) treatment. The receptor source for this set is a man aged 65-85 years with urothelial cancer.

This chain connects TRBV10-3 to TRBJ1-3; 8 nucleotides agree with TRBD1. CDR1 ENHRY and CDR2 SYGVKD come from the germline V gene. The CDR3 loop spans 15 amino acids. V lost 2 bases and J lost 3; bases outside the gene matches: 3. CDR3 protein: CAISESRGLGNTIYF. In DNA, the CDR3 is TGTGCCATCAGTGAGAGCAGGGGGCTTGGAAACACCATATATTTT.

The chain joins TRBV4-2 to TRBJ2-7; no clear D. The CDR3 is made up of 15 amino acids. Trimming took off 0 bases at V and 0 bases at J, with 9 bases between the two ends. The germline V gene encodes CDR1 LGHNA and CDR2 YNFKEQ. CDR3 protein: CASSQEAQRSYEQYF. The CDR3 DNA reads as TGTGCCAGCAGCCAAGAGGCCCAGCGCTCCTACGAGCAGTACTTC.

V usage is TRBV5-4 and J usage is TRBJ2-7; the D gene is possibly TRBD1 (7 bases). Germline loops: CDR1 SGHNT, CDR2 YYREEE (reference sequence). Trimming removed 2 bases from V and 2 bases from J, with 8 bases in between. CDR3 length: 13 residues. CDR3 amino acids: CASSFRGAYEQYF. DNA of the CDR3: TGTGCCAGCAGCTTCAGGGGGGCCTACGAGCAGTACTTC.

The J gene is TRBJ2-7, the V gene TRBV6-1; 10 bases align to TRBD1. This CDR3 region has 15 residues. Germline V CDR1 and CDR2: MNHNS, SASEGT. Unmatched junction bases numbered 12, after V lost 6 bases and J lost 7 bases. Here the CDR3 reads CASRDRDRGRGEQYF. The CDR3 nucleotides are TGTGCCAGCAGGGACCGGGACAGGGGTCGTGGAGAGCAGTACTTC.

In nucleotides, the CDR3 is TGCAGGGCTGCAGGGGCCTACGAGCAGTACTTC. This sequence encodes CRAAGAYEQYF. The chain joins TRBV20-1 to TRBJ2-7; the D gene is possibly TRBD1 (6 bases). The CDR3 totals 11 residues. Per the germline V gene, CDR1 is DFQATT and CDR2 is SNEGSKA (reference sequence).

This chain joins TRBV7-9 and TRBJ2-2, with a possible D match to TRBD2 (5 bases). V shed 5 bases and J shed 3 bases, with 13 bases lying between them. Per the germline V gene, CDR1 is SEHNR and CDR2 is FQNEAQ (reference sequence). CDR3 length equals 15 residues. The DNA of the CDR3 is TGTGCCAGCAGCCAGGAACGGACTTACACCGGGGAGCTGTTTTTT. The encoded protein is CASSQERTYTGELFF.

This chain joins TRBV18 and TRBJ1-5; 7 bases align to TRBD1. Per germline, CDR1 KGHSH and CDR2 LQKENI. CDR3 length: 15 residues. Trimming cost V 4 bases and J 4 bases; bases outside gene matches: 7. The CDR3 DNA reads TGTGCCAGCTCACAAGGAGGGGGACAGAATCAGCCCCAGCATTTT. Its protein product is CASSQGGGQNQPQHF.

The gene calls are TRBV10-3 and TRBJ2-5; 8 nucleotides match TRBD2. There are 13 residues in the CDR3. V shed 9 bases, J shed 5 bases, and the junction held 8 bases outside the gene matches. Per the germline V gene, CDR1 is ENHRY and CDR2 is SYGVKD. In DNA, the CDR3 is TGTGCCATAGCGGGAGAGGAAGTGGAGACCCAGTACTTC. This sequence encodes CAIAGEEVETQYF.

The genes are TRBV28 and TRBJ1-1; 7 bases match TRBD1. CDR1 is MDHEN, CDR2 SYDVKM, per germline. After removal of 7 bases from V and 4 bases from J, the junction contained 6 bases not matched to a gene. This CDR3 is 13 amino acids long. The CDR3 region has the DNA TGTGCCAGCATATTAGGGGGCGGCACTGAAGCTTTCTTT. This sequence encodes CASILGGGTEAFF.

The V call is TRBV13, the J call TRBJ1-1, with a possible D match to TRBD1 (6 bases). Trimming removed 0 bases from V and 5 bases from J, with 10 bases in between. CDR1 and CDR2 from the germline V gene are PRHDT and FYEKMQ (reference sequence). This CDR3 spans 14 amino acids. CDR3 sequence: CASSLGRGKTEAFF. DNA for the CDR3: TGTGCCAGCAGCTTAGGTAGGGGGAAGACTGAAGCTTTCTTT.

The J gene is TRBJ2-3, the V gene TRBV18; 8 bases fit TRBD2. The germline gives CDR1 KGHSH, CDR2 LQKENI. V gave up 3 bases and J gave up 5 bases; unmatched junction bases: 4. The length of the CDR3 is 14 residues. The CDR3 here is CASSPGLARDTQYF. CDR3 sequence (DNA): TGTGCCAGCTCACCTGGACTAGCACGAGATACGCAGTATTTT.

The rearrangement uses TRBV7-2 and TRBJ2-5, with 9 bases fitting TRBD2. Germline V lookup: CDR1 SGHTA, CDR2 FQGNSA. The CDR3 sequence is 15 residues long. Unmatched junction bases numbered 8, after V lost 8 bases and J lost 1 base. As DNA, the CDR3 is TGTGCCAGCCGCTATGCGGGGGGGGCCCAAGAGACCCAGTACTTC. It yields the protein CASRYAGGAQETQYF.

The J gene is TRBJ2-4, the V gene TRBV21-1; TRBD1 is the table's D call and was not checked against the DNA. TRBV21-1 is a pseudogene. The CDR3 runs 17 residues. The CDR3 is CASSKAQAELAKNIQYF. CDR3 DNA sequence: TGTGCCAGCAGCAAAGCGCAGGCTGAGCTAGCCAAAAACATTCAGTACTTC.

Here the CDR3 DNA reads TGTGCCAGCAGCCCCCCCGGGGGCTCCTACAATGAGCAGTTCTTC. Amino acid sequence: CASSPPGGSYNEQFF. The chain has TRBV5-4 and TRBJ2-1; a weak D match, TRBD2 (6 bases). From germline, CDR1 is SGHNT and CDR2 YYREEE (reference sequence). The CDR3 covers 15 residues. V lost 4 bases to trimming and J lost 0 bases, with 11 bases between them.

The rearrangement uses TRBV9 and TRBJ1-4; D not certain. The CDR3 loop spans 12 amino acids. The germline V gene has CDR1 SGDLS and CDR2 YYNGEE. V lost 3 bases, J lost 6 bases, and 6 bases lay in between. The CDR3 here is CASSASDEKLFF. In nucleotides, the CDR3 is TGTGCCAGCAGCGCCTCCGATGAAAAACTGTTTTTT.

The chain employs TRBV7-2 and TRBJ2-6; 7 nucleotides line up with TRBD1. Looked up from germline, CDR1 is SGHTA and CDR2 is FQGNSA. The CDR3 is 15 amino acids. The V gene end was trimmed by 5 bases and the J gene end by 3 bases; junction bases not matched to a gene: 4. CDR3 DNA: TGTGCCAGCAGCATCCAGGGGGTTGGGGCCAACGTCCTGACTTTC. Translating gives CASSIQGVGANVLTF.

This CDR3 reads CASSLEATDGNQPQHF. The CDR3, as DNA: TGTGCCAGCAGCCTCGAGGCAACGGATGGCAATCAGCCCCAGCATTTT. The chain uses TRBV6-4 and TRBJ1-5; the D is unclear. The germline CDR1 and CDR2 sequences are MRHNA and SNTAGT. Trimming stripped 6 bases from V and 2 bases from J, with 17 bases between. This CDR3 is 16 amino acids long.

V is TRBV2 and J is TRBJ1-2; 8 bases are shared with TRBD1. The CDR3 is made up of 14 amino acids. Germline CDR1 SNHLY, CDR2 FYNNEI. With 3 bases clipped from V and 7 bases from J, the junction kept 7 bases outside the gene matches. The DNA for the CDR3 is TGTGCCAGCAGTGAGCAGGGGGCAGGACGTGGCTACACCTTC. Its translation: CASSEQGAGRGYTF.

In this sample, this clone turned up a few times. V and J are TRBV9 and TRBJ2-1, with D possibly TRBD2 on 5 matching bases. Trimming removed 0 bases from V and 2 bases from J, with 12 bases in between. This CDR3 comprises 16 residues. The germline V gene has CDR1 SGDLS and CDR2 YYNGEE. DNA of the CDR3: TGTGCCAGCAGCGTAGCTGGGGAGCCCACCTACAATGAGCAGTTCTTC. Amino acids: CASSVAGEPTYNEQFF.

V usage is TRBV7-9 and J usage is TRBJ1-1; weak D call: TRBD1 (5 bases). This CDR3 is 15 amino acids long. Germline V gene lookup returns CDR1 SEHNR and CDR2 FQNEAQ (reference sequence). Trimming cost V 3 bases and J 0 bases, with 11 bases left between them. The CDR3 spells CASSLTESMNTEAFF. The CDR3 nucleotides read TGTGCCAGCAGCTTGACAGAGTCAATGAACACTGAAGCTTTCTTT. Full variable domain (outside the CDR3, taken from reference TRBV7-9 and TRBJ1-1): DTGVSQNPRHKITKRGQNVTFRCDPISEHNRLYWYRQTLGQGPEFLTYFQNEAQLEKSRLLSDRFSAERPKGSFSTLEIQRTEQGDSAMYLCASSLTESMNTEAFFGQGTRLTVV.

The count of this clone is one. The CDR3 here is CASSPAGAGNTIYF. The DNA for the CDR3 is TGTGCCAGCAGTCCCGCCGGGGCTGGAAACACCATATATTTT. The J gene is TRBJ1-3, the V gene TRBV28; no definite D call. The length of the CDR3 is 14 residues. Germline assignment: CDR1 MDHEN and CDR2 SYDVKM. Trimming took off 5 bases at V and 2 bases at J, with 10 bases between the two ends.